The text below deals with one TCR beta chain. The data stem from a study of blood T cell repertoires in COVID-19. For the study at large: Either two negative PCRs, clearance, or symptom resolution qualified Cohort 3 donors as recovered. T cells, B-cell-depleted T cells, or PBMCs provided the cDNA or gDNA that served as material.

Method: immunoSEQ multiplex PCR; TCRdb's copy keeps in-frame clones and lacks some. Among 200,000 to 250,000 clones listed, 85% to 90% were seen once. This CDR3 has 19 residues. J was trimmed by 5 bases and V by 5 bases; bases with no gene match: 13. CDR1 and CDR2 from the germline V gene are SGHAT and FQNNGV. V is TRBV11-2 and J is TRBJ2-2, with TRBD2 identical over 14 bases. This receptor was obtained from a woman between 50 and 59 years old in a cohort exposed to, infected with or recovered from COVID-19 (not recorded which). The sequencing input was PBMCs or T cells enriched from blood (not recorded which). CDR3 loop: CASSPMRTSGGQLTGELFF. The CDR3 DNA reads TGTGCCAGCAGCCCTATGAGGACTAGCGGGGGGCAACTAACCGGGGAGCTGTTTTTT.